This entry concerns a single T cell receptor beta chain. This clonotype appeared many times. This receptor's antigen is unknown. One base away there is no much larger clone; base qualities are not given. This specimen belongs to a study of T cells in Graves' hyperthyroidism and ophthalmopathy (dated by TCRdb to the late 2010s). Background for the entire study: Peripheral blood samples were taken at initial diagnosis, before any treatment was given. To identify distinguishing TCR V-J signatures, a discovery cohort of around 100 patients was used, comprising some 45 with Graves' ophthalmopathy and around 57 with stable Graves' hyperthyroidism. An independent validation cohort of under 20 hyperthyroidism patients and 17 patients who later progressed to ophthalmopathy tested prospective prediction of ophthalmopathy. The approximately 97 discovery patients were randomly divided into training and test sets at a 7:3 ratio. Thyroid tissue and blood T-cell repertoires from roughly six Graves' hyperthyroidism patients were also compared in the study. Following sampling, methimazole starting at 30 mg daily was given to hyperthyroidism patients, and high-dose intravenous methylprednisolone was given to ophthalmopathy patients. The paper describes TCR Vbeta CDR3 sequencing of 140 or so peripheral blood samples, made up of roughly 40 ophthalmopathy patients, roughly 80 hyperthyroidism patients and roughly 17 progressor patients. Broader findings and caveats from the paper: A 13 V-J signature model separated ophthalmopathy from stable hyperthyroidism, with over 85% sensitivity and about 81% specificity in cross-validation and 80%/75% in testing. Most expanded thyroid clonotypes (frequency above 0.001) were also detected in blood, a finding suggesting that blood repertoires may reflect thyroid immune responses. No statistical method was used to set the sample size in advance, and investigators knew the group allocation. In validation, the model predicted progression to ophthalmopathy with approximately 71% sensitivity and approximately 78% specificity, a median of roughly seven months before onset.

Stable Graves' hyperthyroidism was defined as the absence of progression to ophthalmopathy over 18 months of follow-up. Hyperthyroidism patients were aged 18 to 65 years and newly diagnosed, with disease duration of less than 2 months. Any patient with an uncontrolled infection, another autoimmune disease, pregnancy or lactation was excluded. Clinical symptoms, serum thyroxine and TRAb, thyroid ultrasound, and orbital computed tomography formed the basis for the diagnoses. PBMCs were isolated from approximately 10 ml of fresh peripheral blood by Ficoll-Paque density gradient centrifugation. Total RNA was extracted with Trizol reagent, and quality was checked on an Agilent 2100 Bioanalyzer. The TCR beta CDR3 regions were amplified from the RNA transcripts. For the first round of RT-PCR on the TCR CDR3, the HTBI primer set was used together with the Qiagen OneStep RT-PCR kit. Libraries were constructed in a second round of multiplex PCR, after which size selection and purification were performed. Paired-end sequencing of the libraries was performed with 100 bp reads on an Illumina HiSeq2000. The study's own analysis went as follows. Raw data were processed with SOAPnuke, discarding reads with adapters, uncalled bases, mean Phred below 15, or no exact constant-primer or identifier match. COPE v1.2.5 was used to merge the high-quality paired reads, and each unique nucleotide sequence was defined as a clonotype. Clonotypes were aligned to IMGT TRBV, TRBD and TRBJ reference segments using MiTCR v1.1. The analysis was restricted to V-J combinations with a frequency above 0.0001, which together covered just over 98% of the repertoires. The TCS score was defined as F50 (clonal expansion) divided by E x V (chaos), with BLOSUM62-based TCRdist calculated between CDR3 peptides within each V-J. Welch's t-statistics and random forest reduced fewer than 600 V-J features to some 14, which were used in a naive Bayes classifier (R e1071). The public reads were quality trimmed at Q25 with fastp and then assembled into clones with MiXCR by TCRdb, keeping productive beta chains. Rows matching on CDR3 protein sequence are summarized as one entry with the most common DNA and genes. The V and J calls here are based on TCRdb, not the publication. Present in this sample are 190,000 or so distinct CDR3 sequences, approximately 20% of which were seen just once. The ten largest clones represent 44% of the sample.

Including the terminal cysteine and phenylalanine, the CDR3 comprises 16 residues. The only DNA kept is the CDR3, 48 bases in frame from the first base. CDR1 and CDR2, looked up from the germline V gene, are SGHRS and YFSETQ. V is cut back by 0 bases and J by 4 bases, with 6 bases in the junction unmatched. This receptor chain uses TRBV5-1 and TRBJ2-1, with 8 bases matching TRBD1. The origin of this receptor is a middle-aged man with Graves' hyperthyroidism. Material: blood. The base sequence is TGCGCCAGCAGCTTGGATCCGGGACAGGAGTACAATGAGCAGTTCTTC. Its amino acids are CASSLDPGQEYNEQFF.